Listed here are 24 T cell receptor beta chains from one sample, sequenced in a study of blood T cell repertoires in COVID-19. Measured with immunoSEQ multiplex PCR; TCRdb has only the in-frame clones, and not every one. This sample has 300,000 or so clones, with 85% to 90% found just once. Sequenced: peripheral blood. These TCRs come from a woman aged 30 to 39 with COVID-19, enrolled during active disease.

The chain recombines TRBV10-3 with TRBJ2-3, with TRBD2 matching over 12 bases. CDR1 is ENHRY and CDR2 is SYGVKD in the germline V gene. The CDR3 totals 17 residues. The V segment lost 4 bases and the J segment 5 bases; nucleotides outside the gene matches: 10. The chain's CDR3 is CAISAETSGSTRDTQYF. In DNA, the CDR3 is TGTGCCATCAGTGCCGAGACTAGCGGGAGCACTAGAGATACGCAGTATTTT.

The J gene is TRBJ1-1, the V gene TRBV5-1; no clear D. The germline gives CDR1 SGHRS, CDR2 YFSETQ. Trimming cost V 4 bases and J 1 base, with 17 bases left between them. The CDR3 runs 16 residues. CDR3 bases: TGCGCCAGCAGCCCCGTTACAGTTCCCACGAACACTGAAGCTTTCTTT. This gives the protein CASSPVTVPTNTEAFF.

The chain carries TRBV29-1 and TRBJ1-1; D unresolved. The CDR3 is made up of 12 amino acids. Deletions cut 4 bases from V and 11 bases from J, with 17 bases between. Germline CDR1 and CDR2: SQVTM and ANQGSEA. Here the CDR3 reads CSVGQTVPGAFF. The CDR3, as DNA: TGCAGCGTTGGACAAACGGTTCCTGGGGCTTTCTTT.

The CDR3 DNA sequence: TGTGCCAGCAGCGTAGGGGGGGACAGGGTCTACGAGCAGTACTTC. Translation: CASSVGGDRVYEQYF. J is TRBJ2-7 and V is TRBV9; 9 nucleotides match TRBD1. CDR1 SGDLS and CDR2 YYNGEE come from the germline V gene. This CDR3 contains 15 residues. J gave up 3 bases and V 0 bases, and 4 bases lay outside the gene matches.

J is TRBJ2-5 and V is TRBV11-2, with TRBD2 as a possible D gene (6 bases). V was clipped by 7 bases and J by 1 base, with 13 bases between them. Germline CDR1 reads SGHAT; CDR2 reads FQNNGV. The CDR3 is 14 residues long. In nucleotides, the CDR3 is TGTGCCAGCACGTCGGGAGTAGGCCAAGAGACCCAGTACTTC. It codes for CASTSGVGQETQYF.

The chain carries TRBV27 and TRBJ1-6, with D perhaps matching TRBD1 (6 bases). The germline V gene encodes CDR1 MNHEY and CDR2 SMNVEV (reference sequence). CDR3 size: 14 residues. V gave up 4 bases and J gave up 5 bases, with 9 bases separating them. The CDR3 DNA reads as TGTGCCAGCAGTTCCAGACAGGATAATTCACCCCTCCACTTT. This encodes CASSSRQDNSPLHF.

This clone has just a few counts. This chain connects TRBV19 to TRBJ2-7; 13 nucleotides match TRBD2. Per the germline V gene, CDR1 is LNHDA and CDR2 is SQIVND (reference sequence). There are 17 residues in the CDR3. V gave up 3 bases and J gave up 5 bases; unmatched junction bases: 10. CDR3 DNA: TGTGCCAGTAGTATGATACTAGCGGGAGGGCCAAACGACGAGCAGTACTTC. This encodes CASSMILAGGPNDEQYF.

The rearrangement links TRBV7-9 to TRBJ2-1, with D maybe TRBD1 (5 bases). CDR3 length: 14 amino acids. Trimming cost V 2 bases and J 12 bases, with 17 bases left between them. Germline CDR1 SEHNR, CDR2 FQNEAQ (reference sequence). CDR3 sequence: CASSLQSDSAAQFF. In DNA form, the CDR3 reads TGTGCCAGCAGCTTACAAAGCGACAGTGCTGCGCAGTTCTTC. The full variable domain, rest sourced from reference TRBV7-9 and TRBJ2-1, is DTGVSQNPRHKITKRGQNVTFRCDPISEHNRLYWYRQTLGQGPEFLTYFQNEAQLEKSRLLSDRFSAERPKGSFSTLEIQRTEQGDSAMYLCASSLQSDSAAQFFGPGTRLTVL.

The chain recombines TRBV15 with TRBJ2-2; maybe TRBD2 (5 bases). The CDR3 totals 13 residues. Germline CDR1 LNHNV, CDR2 YYDKDF (reference sequence). Trimming removed 5 bases at V and 3 bases at J, with 7 bases between. Here the CDR3 DNA reads TGTGCCACCAGCTCGAGGGACACCGGGGAGCTGTTTTTT. This translates into CATSSRDTGELFF. The full variable domain, its missing parts supplied by reference TRBV15 and TRBJ2-2, is DAMVIQNPRYQVTQFGKPVTLSCSQTLNHNVMYWYQQKSSQAPKLLFHYYDKDFNNEADTPDNFQSRRPNTSFCFLDIRSPGLGDTAMYLCATSSRDTGELFFGEGSRLTVL.

The chain recombines TRBV2 with TRBJ2-7; D is perhaps TRBD1 (5 bases). The CDR3 totals 21 residues. V lost 4 bases, J lost 3 bases, and 34 bases lay in between. Germline V CDR1 and CDR2: SNHLY, FYNNEI. The CDR3 is CASSVPPPDRLQGRNFYEQYF. CDR3 nucleotide sequence: TGTGCCAGCAGTGTTCCACCCCCCGACCGCCTTCAGGGAAGGAATTTCTACGAGCAGTACTTC.

This sequence joins TRBV19 and TRBJ1-2; TRBD1 aligns across 10 bases. Germline lookup yields CDR1 LNHDA and CDR2 SQIVND (reference sequence). This CDR3 has 18 residues. V trimming: 3 bases; J trimming: 8 bases; junction bases outside the gene matches: 18. The CDR3 spells CASSMGSRGQGFSPGYTF. The CDR3 DNA sequence: TGTGCCAGTAGTATGGGAAGCCGGGGACAGGGGTTTTCGCCGGGCTACACCTTC. The whole variable domain, remainder taken from reference TRBV19 and TRBJ1-2, is DGGITQSPKYLFRKEGQNVTLSCEQNLNHDAMYWYRQDPGQGLRLIYYSQIVNDFQKGDIAEGYSVSREKKESFPLTVTSAQKNPTAFYLCASSMGSRGQGFSPGYTFGSGTRLTVV.

The genes are TRBV7-9 and TRBJ1-2; 7 bases are a match to TRBD1. The CDR3 is made up of 12 amino acids. CDR1 is SEHNR, CDR2 FQNEAQ, per germline (reference sequence). V lost 5 bases to trimming and J lost 5 bases; unmatched junction nucleotides: 2. The CDR3 here is CASSPQGYGYTF. In nucleotides, the CDR3 is TGTGCCAGCAGCCCACAGGGGTATGGCTACACCTTC. The complete variable domain, with remaining parts taken from reference TRBV7-9 and TRBJ1-2, reads DTGVSQNPRHKITKRGQNVTFRCDPISEHNRLYWYRQTLGQGPEFLTYFQNEAQLEKSRLLSDRFSAERPKGSFSTLEIQRTEQGDSAMYLCASSPQGYGYTFGSGTRLTVV.

The rearrangement uses TRBV14 and TRBJ2-7; D perhaps matches TRBD2 (5 bases). CDR3 length: 13 residues. Trimming cost V 3 bases and J 6 bases, with 12 bases left between them. The V gene's germline CDR1 is SGHDN and CDR2 FVKESK. The DNA for the CDR3 is TGTGCCAGCAGCCAGGACGGGGTTAGCGAGCAGTACTTC. It translates to CASSQDGVSEQYF.

The V gene is TRBV11-3, the J gene TRBJ2-1; D remains unclear. There are 15 residues in the CDR3. Germline lookup yields CDR1 SGHNT and CDR2 YENEEA. The ends were cut back, 5 bases at V and 4 bases at J, with 15 bases in the middle. This chain's CDR3 is CASSPARGVYNEQFF. The CDR3 DNA reads as TGTGCCAGCAGCCCGGCTCGCGGAGTGTACAATGAGCAGTTCTTC.

The chain uses TRBV18 and TRBJ2-7, with D maybe TRBD1 (6 bases). V was cut by 3 bases and J by 6 bases, with 9 bases left in between. Germline V CDR1 and CDR2: KGHSH, LQKENI. The length of the CDR3 is 12 residues. CDR3 sequence reads: CASSPRGGEQYF. In nucleotides, the CDR3 is TGTGCCAGCTCACCTCGAGGGGGCGAGCAGTACTTC.

The V gene is TRBV19, the J gene TRBJ2-3; D perhaps matches TRBD2 (5 bases). Trimming cost V 5 bases and J 9 bases, with 15 bases left between them. Germline V gives CDR1 LNHDA, CDR2 SQIVND (reference sequence). The CDR3 consists of 13 residues. The CDR3 nucleotides read TGTGCCAGTAGTGAGACTGTTCCGGGAACGCAGTATTTT. Its protein product is CASSETVPGTQYF.

V and J are TRBV19 and TRBJ1-1; 7 bases match TRBD1. This CDR3 is 14 amino acids long. V dropped 7 bases and J dropped 0; count of bases not matched to a gene: 5. Looked up from germline, CDR1 is LNHDA and CDR2 is SQIVND (reference sequence). This CDR3 is CASTPGQLNTEAFF. CDR3 in DNA: TGTGCCAGTACTCCGGGACAGCTGAACACTGAAGCTTTCTTT.

The V call is TRBV19, the J call TRBJ2-2; tentative D call: TRBD2 (5 bases). V was cut by 3 bases and J by 0 bases, with 11 bases left in between. Germline CDR1 LNHDA, CDR2 SQIVND (reference sequence). CDR3 length: 16 residues. The chain's CDR3 is CASSISPGTNTGELFF. The CDR3 DNA sequence: TGTGCCAGTAGTATCTCGCCGGGAACGAACACCGGGGAGCTGTTTTTT. The full variable domain, in which reference TRBV19 and TRBJ2-2 provide the parts outside the CDR3, is DGGITQSPKYLFRKEGQNVTLSCEQNLNHDAMYWYRQDPGQGLRLIYYSQIVNDFQKGDIAEGYSVSREKKESFPLTVTSAQKNPTAFYLCASSISPGTNTGELFFGEGSRLTVL.

This clone occurred once. The chain is built from TRBV3-1 (or the pseudogene TRBV3-2) and TRBJ2-1; 10 nucleotides align to TRBD2. The trim removed 6 bases at V and 4 bases at J, leaving 6 bases unmatched. The CDR3 is made up of 15 amino acids. Germline CDR1 is LGHDT and CDR2 is YNNKEL (reference sequence). The CDR3 DNA reads TGTGCCAGCAGTCGTCTAGCGGGAGATTACAATGAGCAGTTCTTC. It encodes CASSRLAGDYNEQFF.

The chain has TRBV10-3 and TRBJ2-6, with 10 nucleotides matching TRBD1. Germline V CDR1 and CDR2: ENHRY, SYGVKD. V shed 2 bases and J 0 bases; nucleotides not matched to a gene: 10. The CDR3 has 20 amino acids. CDR3 residues: CAISEKPGQGTSSGANVLTF. In DNA form, the CDR3 reads TGTGCCATCAGTGAGAAACCGGGACAGGGGACTTCCTCTGGGGCCAACGTCCTGACTTTC.

The chain combines TRBV27 with TRBJ2-7; D is unresolved. CDR1 and CDR2 (germline): MNHEY, SMNVEV (reference sequence). The CDR3 has 13 amino acids. Trimming left V 2 bases short and J 7 bases short, with 12 bases between. Here the CDR3 reads CASSLLRQTEQYF. The DNA of the CDR3 is TGTGCCAGCAGTTTACTCCGGCAGACAGAGCAGTACTTC.

The chain is built from TRBV6-4 and TRBJ1-1, with D tentatively TRBD1 (6 bases). This CDR3 contains 15 residues. Between the trimmed V and J ends, which lost 1 base and 4 bases, there was a span of 13 bases. CDR1 and CDR2 (germline): MRHNA, SNTAGT. In DNA, the CDR3 is TGTGCCAGCAGTGACTACGGGGAGGGGGGCACTGAAGCTTTCTTT. As protein: CASSDYGEGGTEAFF.

The rearrangement links TRBV19 to TRBJ1-1; D is unresolved. This CDR3 is 15 amino acids long. The V end was cut by 1 base, the J end by 1 base, with 10 bases between. The V gene's germline CDR1 is LNHDA and CDR2 SQIVND (reference sequence). CDR3 coding DNA: TGTGCCAGTAGTATAGGGTCAGGTTCGAACACTGAAGCTTTCTTT. Translation gives CASSIGSGSNTEAFF.

The chain links TRBV9 to TRBJ1-2; 8 bases match TRBD1. Germline V gene sequence: CDR1 SGDLS, CDR2 YYNGEE. There are 16 residues in the CDR3. Trimming cost V 1 base and J 5 bases; bases outside gene matches: 10. CDR3 sequence: CASSVIPTGDVYGYTF. The DNA for the CDR3 is TGTGCCAGCAGCGTAATCCCGACAGGGGATGTTTATGGCTACACCTTC.